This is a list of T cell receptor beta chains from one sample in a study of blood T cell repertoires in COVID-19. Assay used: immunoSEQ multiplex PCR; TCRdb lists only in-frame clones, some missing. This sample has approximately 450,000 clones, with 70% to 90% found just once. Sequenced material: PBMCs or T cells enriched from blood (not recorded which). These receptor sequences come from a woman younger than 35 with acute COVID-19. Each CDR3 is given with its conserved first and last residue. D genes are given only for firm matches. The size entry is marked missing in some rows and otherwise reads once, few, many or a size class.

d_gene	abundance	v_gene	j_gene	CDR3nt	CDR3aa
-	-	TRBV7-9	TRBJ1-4	TGTGCCAGCAGCTCGGGACTTAATGAAAAACTGTTTTTT	CASSSGLNEKLFF
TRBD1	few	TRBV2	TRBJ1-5	TGTGCCAGCAGCCCCTTACAGGGGGCGCCGGGCAATCAGCCCCAGCATTTT	CASSPLQGAPGNQPQHF
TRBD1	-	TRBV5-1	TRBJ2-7	TGCGCCAGCAGCTTGTTAACAGGGGAGCTCGAGCAGTACTTC	CASSLLTGELEQYF
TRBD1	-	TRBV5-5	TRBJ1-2	TGTGCCAGCAGCAATCCAGGGGGCAGAAATGGCTACACCTTC	CASSNPGGRNGYTF
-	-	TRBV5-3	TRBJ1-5	TGTGCCAGAAGCTTGAGTTTATTTCGGGGTGCCGGAAGCAATCAGCCCCAGCATTTT	CARSLSLFRGAGSNQPQHF
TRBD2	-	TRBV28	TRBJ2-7	TGTGCCAGCCGGACTAGCGGGATTCACGAGCAGTACTTC	CASRTSGIHEQYF
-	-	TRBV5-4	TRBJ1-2	TGTGCCAGCAGCTTGGAAGGACTTGGCTACACCTTC	CASSLEGLGYTF
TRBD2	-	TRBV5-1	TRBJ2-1	TGCGCCAGCAGCCCTACTAGCGGGAGTGGCAATGAGCAGTTCTTC	CASSPTSGSGNEQFF
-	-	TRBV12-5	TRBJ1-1	TGTGCTAGTGGTTTGGTCGGGGGTAGCACTGAAGCTTTCTTT	CASGLVGGSTEAFF
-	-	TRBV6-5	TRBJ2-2	TGTGCCAGCAGCCTGACTGCTCACACCGGGGAGCTGTTTTTT	CASSLTAHTGELFF
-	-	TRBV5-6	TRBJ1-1	TGTGCCAGCAGCTTATCTGTGTCGGCTGAAGCTTTCTTT	CASSLSVSAEAFF
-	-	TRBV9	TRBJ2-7	TGTGCCAGCAGCGTAGGAGGGAGCTCCTACGAGCAGTACTTC	CASSVGGSSYEQYF
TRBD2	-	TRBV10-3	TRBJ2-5	TGTGCCATCCATAGCGGGGGGGCGGAAGAGACCCAGTACTTC	CAIHSGGAEETQYF
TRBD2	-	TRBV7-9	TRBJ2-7	TGTGCCAGCAGCCAAGGGACTAGCGGGGGATACGAGCAGTACTTC	CASSQGTSGGYEQYF
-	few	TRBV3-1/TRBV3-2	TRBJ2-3	TGTGCCAGCAGCCACACAAACACAGATACGCAGTATTTT	CASSHTNTDTQYF
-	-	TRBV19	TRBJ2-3	TGTGCCAGTAGTGCGGTCCAGCGGGCCACAGATACGCAGTATTTT	CASSAVQRATDTQYF
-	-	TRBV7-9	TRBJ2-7	TGTGCCAGCAGCTCCTCCCCCAGGGTTAACTACGAGCAGTACTTC	CASSSSPRVNYEQYF
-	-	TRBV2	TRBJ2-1	TGTGCCAGCAGTGAATTAGCGGCCCTCTACAATGAGCAGTTCTTC	CASSELAALYNEQFF
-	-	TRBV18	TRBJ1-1	TGTGCCAGCTCACTATACCAGGGTACCGAAGCTTTCTTT	CASSLYQGTEAFF
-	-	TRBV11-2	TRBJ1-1	TGTGCCAGCAGCTCCGGAGGAGGGCTTCAGTTGGGGGGAGCTTTCTTT	CASSSGGGLQLGGAFF
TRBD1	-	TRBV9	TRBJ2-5	TGTGCCAGCAGCGCCAGGGGGCGGTTGGAGACCCAGTACTTC	CASSARGRLETQYF
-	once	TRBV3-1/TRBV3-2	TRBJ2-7	TGTGCCAGCAGCCAAGCTGGAGCGGCTTACGAGCAGTACTTC	CASSQAGAAYEQYF
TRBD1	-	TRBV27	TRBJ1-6	TGTGCCAGCAGTTCAACCGGGACAGATAATTCACCCCTCCACTTT	CASSSTGTDNSPLHF
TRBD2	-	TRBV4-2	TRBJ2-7	TGTGCCAGCAGCCAGGGGAGCGGGGTGGAATACGAGCAGTACTTC	CASSQGSGVEYEQYF
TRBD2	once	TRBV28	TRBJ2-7	TGTGCCAGCCGGAGTAGCGGGAGAAGCTCCTACGAGCAGTACTTC	CASRSSGRSSYEQYF
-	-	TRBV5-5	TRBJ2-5	TGTGCCAGCAGCTTGTCTGGCTCCGAGACCCAGTACTTC	CASSLSGSETQYF
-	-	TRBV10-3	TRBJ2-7	TGTGCCATCAGTGAGTCGAAGGTGACAGTATCCTCCTACGAGCAGTACTTC	CAISESKVTVSSYEQYF
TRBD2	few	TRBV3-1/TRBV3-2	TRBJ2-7	TGTGCCAGCAGCGAGGGGACTAGCGGGGGTTACGAGCAGTACTTC	CASSEGTSGGYEQYF
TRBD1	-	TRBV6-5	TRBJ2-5	TGTGCCAGCATCAGGACAGGGGGGTACCAAGAGACCCAGTACTTC	CASIRTGGYQETQYF
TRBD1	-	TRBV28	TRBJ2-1	TGTGCCAGCAGTGCAGGGACAGCCAATGAGCAGTTCTTC	CASSAGTANEQFF
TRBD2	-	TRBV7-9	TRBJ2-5	TGTGCCAGCAGCTTACTAGCGGGGGGAACGGAGACCCAGTACTTC	CASSLLAGGTETQYF
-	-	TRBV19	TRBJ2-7	TGTGCCAGTAGCCCCGAAGGACTACTCACCTACGAGCAGTACTTC	CASSPEGLLTYEQYF
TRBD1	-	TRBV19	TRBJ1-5	TGTGCCAGTAGAACACGACAGGGGAATCAGCCCCAGCATTTT	CASRTRQGNQPQHF
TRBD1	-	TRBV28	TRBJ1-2	TGTGCCAGCAGTTTGCCCCCCACTAGGGGGCTAAGTGGCTACACCTTC	CASSLPPTRGLSGYTF
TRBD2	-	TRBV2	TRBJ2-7	TGTGCCAGCAGTGGGGGGAAGGTATTGCGGCGGGAGGAGCGCCTCGAGCAGTACTTC	CASSGGKVLRREERLEQYF
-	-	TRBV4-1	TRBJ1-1	TGCGCCAGCAGCCAATTCCCCGGTGTCCCGGGTAGGGGGACTGAAGCTTTCTTT	CASSQFPGVPGRGTEAFF